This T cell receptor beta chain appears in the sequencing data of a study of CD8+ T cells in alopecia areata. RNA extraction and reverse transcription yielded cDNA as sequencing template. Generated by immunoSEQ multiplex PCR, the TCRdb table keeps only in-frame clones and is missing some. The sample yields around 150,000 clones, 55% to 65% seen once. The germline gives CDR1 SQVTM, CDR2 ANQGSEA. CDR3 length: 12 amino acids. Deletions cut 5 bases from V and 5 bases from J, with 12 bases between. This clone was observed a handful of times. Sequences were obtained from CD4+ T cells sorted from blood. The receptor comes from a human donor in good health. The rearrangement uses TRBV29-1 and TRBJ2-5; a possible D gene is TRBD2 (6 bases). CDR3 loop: CSVRGGGETQYF. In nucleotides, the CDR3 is TGCAGCGTTCGGGGAGGCGGGGAGACCCAGTACTTC.